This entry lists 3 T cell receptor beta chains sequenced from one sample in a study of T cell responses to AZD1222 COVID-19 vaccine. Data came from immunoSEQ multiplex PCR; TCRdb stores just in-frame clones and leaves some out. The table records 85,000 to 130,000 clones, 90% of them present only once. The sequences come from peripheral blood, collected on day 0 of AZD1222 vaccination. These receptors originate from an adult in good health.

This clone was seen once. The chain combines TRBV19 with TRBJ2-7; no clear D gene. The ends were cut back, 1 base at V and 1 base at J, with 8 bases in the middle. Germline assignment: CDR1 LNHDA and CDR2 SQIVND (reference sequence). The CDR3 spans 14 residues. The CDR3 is CASSIGSESYEQYF. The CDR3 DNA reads TGTGCCAGTAGTATAGGGAGCGAATCCTACGAGCAGTACTTC.

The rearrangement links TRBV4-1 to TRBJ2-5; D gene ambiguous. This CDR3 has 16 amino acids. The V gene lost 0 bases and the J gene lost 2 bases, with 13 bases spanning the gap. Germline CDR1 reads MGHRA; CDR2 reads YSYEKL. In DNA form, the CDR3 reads TGCGCCAGCAGCCAAGATGGACGTGGCCCTCAAGAGACCCAGTACTTC. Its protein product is CASSQDGRGPQETQYF.

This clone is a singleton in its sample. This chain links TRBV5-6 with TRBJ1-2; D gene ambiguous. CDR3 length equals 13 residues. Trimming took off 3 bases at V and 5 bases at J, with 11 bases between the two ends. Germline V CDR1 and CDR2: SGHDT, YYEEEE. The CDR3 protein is CASSSDQVYGYTF. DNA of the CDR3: TGTGCCAGCAGCTCGGACCAGGTGTATGGCTACACCTTC.